These 9 T cell receptor beta chains were all obtained from the same sample, sequenced in a study of identical twins. TCRdb ran MiXCR on the 5' RACE reads and lists one entry per CDR3 protein. The table records 450,000 or so distinct CDR3 sequences, roughly an eighth of them present only once. These data were likewise used in another study, on yellow fever vaccine responses in identical twins.

The source material was CD4+ T cells sorted from blood. These receptors came from a woman in her late teens or twenties in good health.

This clonotype came up many times. The rearrangement uses TRBV3-1 and TRBJ2-1; weak D call: TRBD1 (5 bases). Germline V gene data show CDR1 as LGHDT and CDR2 as YNNKEL (reference sequence). This CDR3 contains 11 residues. Trimming left V 6 bases short and J 8 bases short, with 8 bases between. CDR3 DNA sequence: TGTGCCAGCAGTCAGGGCTATGAGCAGTTCTTC. Translated, it gives CASSQGYEQFF.

Ten or more counts support this clonotype. This chain connects TRBV5-6 to TRBJ2-1; TRBD2 might be the D (6 bases). The CDR3 is 15 residues long. The V end was cut by 4 bases, the J end by 8 bases, with 19 bases between. Germline V gene data show CDR1 as SGHDT and CDR2 as YYEEEE. CDR3 in DNA: TGTGCCAGCAGCCCTCGGAGGGATTCTGGGGATGAGCAGTTCTTC. Its protein product is CASSPRRDSGDEQFF.

This clonotype came up a few times. V is TRBV12-3 or TRBV12-4 and J is TRBJ1-4; the D gene is possibly TRBD1 (5 bases). V gave up 3 bases and J gave up 6 bases, with 11 bases separating them. CDR3 length equals 14 residues. The CDR3 nucleotides read TGTGCCAGCAGTTTTGCAGGGTATGATGAAAAACTGTTTTTT. Translating it yields CASSFAGYDEKLFF.

This clonotype has a count of ten or more. The CDR3 coding sequence is TGCGCCAGCAGCCAAGGCCCTGGCGGGAGGACCGGGGAGCTGTTTTTT. Its protein is CASSQGPGGRTGELFF. This chain links TRBV4-3 with TRBJ2-2, with 8 nucleotides matching TRBD2. CDR1 is LGHNA and CDR2 is YSLEER in the germline V gene. The CDR3 is 16 amino acids. After removal of 1 base from V and 5 bases from J, the junction contained 6 bases not matched to a gene.

The chain recombines TRBV19 with TRBJ2-1; 9 nucleotides match TRBD1. The CDR3 extends over 16 amino acids. CDR1 and CDR2 (germline): LNHDA, SQIVND (reference sequence). V gave up 1 base and J gave up 4 bases; unmatched junction bases: 5. CDR3 nucleotides: TGTGCCAGTAGTATAGGACCACAGGGGGCATACAATGAGCAGTTCTTC. This encodes CASSIGPQGAYNEQFF.

This rearrangement joins TRBV6-1 to TRBJ2-7, with D possibly matching TRBD1 (5 bases). The CDR3 has 15 amino acids. Germline CDR1 reads MNHNS; CDR2 reads SASEGT. The V end was cut by 6 bases, the J end by 0 bases, with 15 bases between. The CDR3 is CASRWTSQVSYEQYF. The CDR3 DNA follows: TGTGCCAGCAGATGGACATCACAAGTCTCCTACGAGCAGTACTTC.

The table lists this clonotype with many counts. The chain links TRBV28 to TRBJ2-3; 7 bases align to TRBD2. Germline assignment: CDR1 MDHEN and CDR2 SYDVKM. V shed 3 bases and J 2 bases; nucleotides not matched to a gene: 8. This CDR3 spans 16 amino acids. For the CDR3, the DNA is TGTGCCAGCAGTTTTTTTGGGGGGGGATACACAGATACGCAGTATTTT. This gives the protein CASSFFGGGYTDTQYF.

The V call is TRBV27, the J call TRBJ2-1, with 11 bases identical to TRBD2. The germline V gene has CDR1 MNHEY and CDR2 SMNVEV (reference sequence). The CDR3 sequence is 17 residues long. Trimming removed 1 base from V and 9 bases from J; junction bases left unmatched: 11. The DNA of the CDR3 is TGTGCCAGCAGTTTATACCGACTAGCGGGAAGTCCAAGTGAGCAGTTCTTC. Its protein product is CASSLYRLAGSPSEQFF.

This clonotype was counted only a few times. The chain joins TRBV3-1 to TRBJ2-2; D unresolved. CDR3 size: 13 residues. In germline, CDR1 is LGHDT, CDR2 YNNKEL (reference sequence). The V gene lost 4 bases and the J gene lost 6 bases, with 9 bases spanning the gap. CDR3 sequence: CASSPVLSGELFF. DNA for the CDR3: TGTGCCAGCAGCCCTGTACTTTCCGGGGAGCTGTTTTTT.